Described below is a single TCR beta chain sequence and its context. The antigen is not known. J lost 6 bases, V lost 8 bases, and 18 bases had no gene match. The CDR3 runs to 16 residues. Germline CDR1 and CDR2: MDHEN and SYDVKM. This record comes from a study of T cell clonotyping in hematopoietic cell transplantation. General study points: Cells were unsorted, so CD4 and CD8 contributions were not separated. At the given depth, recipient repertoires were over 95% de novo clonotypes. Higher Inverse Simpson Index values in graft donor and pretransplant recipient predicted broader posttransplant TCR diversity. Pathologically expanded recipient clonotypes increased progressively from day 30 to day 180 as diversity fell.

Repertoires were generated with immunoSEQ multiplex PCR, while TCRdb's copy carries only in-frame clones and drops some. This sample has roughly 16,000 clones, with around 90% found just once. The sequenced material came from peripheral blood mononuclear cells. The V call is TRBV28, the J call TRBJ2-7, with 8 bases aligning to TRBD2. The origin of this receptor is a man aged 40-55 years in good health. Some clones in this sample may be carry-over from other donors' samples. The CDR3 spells CASRGGGGVGFAEQYF. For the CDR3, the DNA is TGTGCCAGCCGGGGGGGAGGAGGGGTTGGGTTCGCCGAGCAGTACTTC. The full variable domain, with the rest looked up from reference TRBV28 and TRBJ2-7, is DVKVTQSSRYLVKRTGEKVFLECVQDMDHENMFWYRQDPGLGLRLIYFSYDVKMKEKGDIPEGYSVSREKKERFSLILESASTNQTSMYLCASRGGGGVGFAEQYFGPGTRLTVT.